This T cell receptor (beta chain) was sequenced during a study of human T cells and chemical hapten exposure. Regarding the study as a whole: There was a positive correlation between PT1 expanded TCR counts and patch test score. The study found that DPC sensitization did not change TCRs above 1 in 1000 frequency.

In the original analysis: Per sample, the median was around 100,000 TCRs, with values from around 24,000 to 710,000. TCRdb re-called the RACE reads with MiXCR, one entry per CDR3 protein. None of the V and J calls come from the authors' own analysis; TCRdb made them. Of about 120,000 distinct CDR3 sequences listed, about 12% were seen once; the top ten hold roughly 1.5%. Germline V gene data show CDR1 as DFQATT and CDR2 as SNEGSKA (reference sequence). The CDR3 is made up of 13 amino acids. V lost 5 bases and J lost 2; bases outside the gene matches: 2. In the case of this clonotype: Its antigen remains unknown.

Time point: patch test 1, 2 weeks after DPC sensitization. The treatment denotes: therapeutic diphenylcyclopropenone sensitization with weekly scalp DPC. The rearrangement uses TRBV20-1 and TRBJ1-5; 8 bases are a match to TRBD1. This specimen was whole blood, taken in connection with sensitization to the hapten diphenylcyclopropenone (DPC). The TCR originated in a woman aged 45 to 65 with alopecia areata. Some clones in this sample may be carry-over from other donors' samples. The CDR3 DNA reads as TGCAGTGCTTGGGGACAGGGCAATCAGCCCCAGCATTTT. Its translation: CSAWGQGNQPQHF.